A single sample gave rise to the 26 T cell receptor beta chains below, sequenced in a study of T cell responses to AZD1222 COVID-19 vaccine. Sequencing was performed with immunoSEQ multiplex PCR; in TCRdb, only in-frame clones are kept and a portion is missing. The sample has over 130,000 clones, around 90% seen once. The specimen comprised peripheral blood, sampled 28 days after the second AZD1222 dose. Source of these receptors: an adult who received the AZD1222 COVID-19 vaccine.

This sequence joins TRBV9 and TRBJ1-5, with 9 positions matching TRBD1. The length of the CDR3 is 14 residues. Germline CDR1 is SGDLS and CDR2 is YYNGEE. The ends lost 0 bases at V and 6 bases at J; junction bases unmatched: 1. The DNA for the CDR3 is TGTGCCAGCAGCGTAGGGGACAGGGTTCAGCCCCAGCATTTT. It encodes CASSVGDRVQPQHF.

This clone occurred once. The chain recombines TRBV6-5 with TRBJ2-3; tentatively, D is TRBD1 (6 bases). The CDR3 runs 14 residues. Germline CDR1 and CDR2: MNHEY and SVGAGI. V lost 6 bases and J lost 6, with 16 bases in between. The DNA for the CDR3 is TGTGCCAGCAGACTCACAGGGATCTTGGATACGCAGTATTTT. Translated: CASRLTGILDTQYF.

This chain uses TRBV7-6 with TRBJ2-7; 7 bases are shared with TRBD2. Germline lookup yields CDR1 SGHVS and CDR2 FNYEAQ. CDR3 length: 13 amino acids. V trimming: 5 bases; J trimming: 3 bases; junction bases outside the gene matches: 4. The CDR3 DNA reads TGTGCCAGCAGCCCCAGGGAGGGCTACGAGCAGTACTTC. Translating it yields CASSPREGYEQYF.

A word on this clone: Other nucleotide sequences in the sample specify the same CDR3. J is TRBJ2-5 and V is TRBV18; D tentatively reads TRBD1 or TRBD2 (5 bases each). Trimming shortened V by 2 bases and J by 2 bases, and 6 bases separated the two germline ends. CDR3 length: 13 amino acids. Germline V CDR1 and CDR2: KGHSH, LQKENI. CDR3 region: CASSPGGQETQYF. The CDR3 DNA sequence: TGTGCCAGCTCACCAGGGGGACAAGAGACCCAGTACTTC.

This chain links TRBV24-1 with TRBJ1-1; a possible D gene is TRBD1 (5 bases). Between the trimmed V and J ends, which lost 3 bases and 4 bases, there was a span of 5 bases. The CDR3 length is 12 residues. Germline loops: CDR1 KGHDR, CDR2 SFDVKD. The CDR3 spells CATSDGATEAFF. The CDR3 DNA follows: TGTGCCACCAGTGATGGGGCCACTGAAGCTTTCTTT.

In this sample, this clone turned up a few times. The chain links TRBV14 to TRBJ1-2; possible D gene TRBD1, 6 bases. The CDR3 extends over 14 amino acids. Germline V CDR1 and CDR2: SGHDN, FVKESK. Deletions cut 1 base from V and 4 bases from J, with 10 bases between. This CDR3 is CASSQAPQGYGYTF. In DNA, the CDR3 is TGTGCCAGCAGCCAAGCCCCACAGGGCTATGGCTACACCTTC.

The chain has TRBV6-2 or TRBV6-3 and TRBJ2-2; the match to TRBD1 covers 9 bases. Trimming cost V 6 bases and J 3 bases; bases outside gene matches: 8. The CDR3 runs to 16 residues. The germline gives CDR1 MNHEY, CDR2 SVGEGT. CDR3 loop: CASSPLDRGDTGELFF. In DNA, the CDR3 is TGTGCCAGCAGCCCATTGGACAGGGGCGACACCGGGGAGCTGTTTTTT.

The rearrangement uses TRBV6-5 and TRBJ2-1; unclear D gene. CDR1 and CDR2 from the germline V gene are MNHEY and SVGAGI. The length of the CDR3 is 11 residues. Trimming left V 2 bases short and J 7 bases short, with 3 bases between. DNA of the CDR3: TGTGCCAGCAGTTACGGGAATGAGCAGTTCTTC. It specifies CASSYGNEQFF.

The V and J genes are TRBV4-3 and TRBJ2-7; the D is unclear. The V and J ends lost 0 bases and 3 bases respectively, with 12 bases between them. Per the germline V gene, CDR1 is LGHNA and CDR2 is YSLEER. The CDR3 sequence is 15 residues long. DNA for the CDR3: TGCGCCAGCAGCCAAGATGGAAGATCGGACTACGAGCAGTACTTC. Amino acids: CASSQDGRSDYEQYF.

The rearrangement links TRBV15 to TRBJ1-3; D is uncertain. The V end lost 0 bases, the J end lost 5 bases, and 5 bases lay between the germline ends. The CDR3 extends over 13 amino acids. Per germline, CDR1 LNHNV and CDR2 YYDKDF (reference sequence). The CDR3 region has the DNA TGTGCCACCAGCAGAGATAATCGAAACACCATATATTTT. Translation: CATSRDNRNTIYF.

This chain connects TRBV2 to TRBJ2-7; the match to TRBD2 covers 16 bases. CDR1 is SNHLY and CDR2 is FYNNEI in the germline V gene. Germline trimming cut 6 bases from V and 6 bases from J; bases unmatched to any gene: 11. The CDR3 has 17 residues. The CDR3: CASRRRGTSGREAEQYF. CDR3 nucleotides: TGTGCCAGCAGACGACGGGGGACTAGCGGGAGGGAAGCCGAGCAGTACTTC. Full variable domain (remainder filled in from reference TRBV2 and TRBJ2-7): EPEVTQTPSHQVTQMGQEVILRCVPISNHLYFYWYRQILGQKVEFLVSFYNNEISEKSEIFDDQFSVERPDGSNFTLKIRSTKLEDSAMYFCASRRRGTSGREAEQYFGPGTRLTVT.

With respect to this clone: A read error may produce the germline difference seen at one junction end. This chain connects TRBV5-1 to TRBJ2-5; 9 bases are shared with TRBD2. CDR3 size: 15 residues. Germline assignment: CDR1 SGHRS and CDR2 YFSETQ. The CDR3, as DNA: TGCGCCCGCAGGGGCACGGCGGGGGGGGGAGAGACCCAGTACTTC. This encodes CARRGTAGGGETQYF. Full variable domain (remainder filled in from reference TRBV5-1 and TRBJ2-5): KAGVTQTPRYLIKTRGQQVTLSCSPISGHRSVSWYQQTPGQGLQFLFEYFSETQRNKGNFPGRFSGRQFSNSRSEMNVSTLELGDSALYLCARRGTAGGGETQYFGPGTRLLVL.

The chain recombines TRBV6-2 or TRBV6-3 with TRBJ1-5; D uncertain. V lost 6 bases to trimming and J lost 7 bases, with 19 bases between them. The CDR3 runs 15 residues. CDR1 and CDR2 (germline): MNHEY, SVGEGT. As DNA, the CDR3 is TGTGCCAGCAGCCCACGGCCCCAAGGCATACAGCCCCAGCATTTT. Encoded protein: CASSPRPQGIQPQHF.

This clone showed up just once. The chain uses TRBV7-7 and TRBJ2-2, with 7 nucleotides matching TRBD2. CDR1 SSHAT and CDR2 FNYEAQ come from the germline V gene (reference sequence). CDR3 length: 18 amino acids. With 1 base clipped from V and 2 bases from J, the junction kept 10 bases outside the gene matches. The CDR3 sequence: CASSLVAGRAGNTGELFF. In nucleotides, the CDR3 is TGTGCCAGCAGCTTAGTGGCAGGGCGAGCGGGAAACACCGGGGAGCTGTTTTTT.

This chain joins TRBV7-9 and TRBJ1-5; a weak D match, TRBD1 (5 bases). CDR3 length equals 15 residues. CDR1 and CDR2 from the germline V gene are SEHNR and FQNEAQ (reference sequence). Trimming shortened V by 1 base and J by 0 bases, and 7 bases separated the two germline ends. The CDR3 coding sequence is TGTGCCAGCAGCTTAGGGGGCTATAGCAATCAGCCCCAGCATTTT. Its translation: CASSLGGYSNQPQHF.

This clone was detected only a few times. This chain joins TRBV4-2 and TRBJ2-2; a weak D match, TRBD2 (5 bases). CDR3 length: 19 residues. CDR1 LGHNA and CDR2 YNFKEQ come from the germline V gene. Deletions cut 4 bases from V and 4 bases from J, with 25 bases between. CDR3 in DNA: TGTGCCAGCAGCCCACCGATGACGATGTCGGGAAAGACCACCGGGGAGCTGTTTTTT. Translated, it gives CASSPPMTMSGKTTGELFF.

This chain joins TRBV7-8 and TRBJ2-1; 8 bases fit TRBD2. Trimming cost V 5 bases and J 1 base; bases outside gene matches: 4. The length of the CDR3 is 15 residues. CDR1 and CDR2 (germline): SGHVS, FQNEAQ. CDR3: CASSPRGGSYNEQFF. CDR3 DNA: TGTGCCAGCAGCCCCCGGGGGGGGTCCTACAATGAGCAGTTCTTC.

This clone has just one count. The chain links TRBV18 to TRBJ2-1; D is possibly TRBD2 (5 bases). This CDR3 has 16 amino acids. Trimming took 0 bases from V and 4 from J, leaving 13 bases between them. In germline, CDR1 is KGHSH, CDR2 LQKENI. The CDR3 protein is CASSPPTRGPYNEQFF. CDR3 nucleotides: TGTGCCAGCTCACCACCTACCCGGGGTCCTTACAATGAGCAGTTCTTC.

V and J are TRBV4-3 and TRBJ2-3; D perhaps matches TRBD2 (5 bases). CDR3 size: 16 residues. Between the trimmed V and J ends, which lost 0 bases and 1 base, there was a span of 11 bases. Germline V gene data show CDR1 as LGHNA and CDR2 as YSLEER. The CDR3 bases are TGCGCCAGCAGCCAAGATACGGGGATTGGCACAGATACGCAGTATTTT. This sequence encodes CASSQDTGIGTDTQYF.

This rearrangement joins TRBV4-2 to TRBJ2-7; TRBD1 matches 10 bases. Germline V gene lookup returns CDR1 LGHNA and CDR2 YNFKEQ. The length of the CDR3 is 15 residues. The J segment lost 3 bases and the V segment lost 5 bases, leaving 7 bases of the junction unmatched. The CDR3 DNA is TGTGCCAGCAGCATACCGGGACAGGGGTACTACGAGCAGTACTTC. Amino acids: CASSIPGQGYYEQYF.

This clone occurred a few times. V is TRBV7-8 and J is TRBJ1-1; possibly TRBD1 for D (5 bases). Germline V gene sequence: CDR1 SGHVS, CDR2 FQNEAQ. This CDR3 is 15 amino acids long. Trimming left V 3 bases short and J 3 bases short, with 14 bases between. Here the CDR3 DNA reads TGTGCCAGCAGCTTGTCCAGGGTAGAGGACACTGAAGCTTTCTTT. Protein sequence: CASSLSRVEDTEAFF.

This sequence joins TRBV7-3 and TRBJ1-1; no reliable D call. The V end lost 5 bases, the J end lost 10 bases, and 17 bases lay between the germline ends. The CDR3 runs 13 residues. CDR1 and CDR2 from the germline V gene are SGHTA and FQGTGA. The CDR3 sequence: CASSPSPPKVAFF. DNA of the CDR3: TGTGCCAGCAGCCCAAGCCCCCCTAAGGTAGCTTTCTTT.

J is TRBJ2-5 and V is TRBV21-1; whether TRBD1, the table's D call, matches the DNA was not checked. TRBV21-1 is a pseudogene locus. This CDR3 has 15 residues. The DNA of the CDR3 is TGTGCCAGCGGTGGACAGGGCCACGGAGGAGAGACCCAGTACTTC. This codes for CASGGQGHGGETQYF.

The chain joins TRBV9 to TRBJ1-1, with D possibly matching TRBD1 (5 bases). Looked up from germline, CDR1 is SGDLS and CDR2 is YYNGEE. The CDR3 has 14 amino acids. Trimming cost V 3 bases and J 5 bases, with 14 bases left between them. The CDR3 sequence is CASSESGEGTEAFF. CDR3 bases: TGTGCCAGCAGCGAATCCGGGGAGGGGACTGAAGCTTTCTTT.

The chain links TRBV6-5 to TRBJ2-3; D is unresolved. The germline CDR1 and CDR2 sequences are MNHEY and SVGAGI. The CDR3 spans 10 residues. The V gene lost 8 bases and the J gene lost 6 bases, with 6 bases spanning the gap. The DNA for the CDR3 is TGTGCCAGCGGCAGGGATACGCAGTATTTT. It is translated as CASGRDTQYF.

The chain recombines TRBV7-9 with TRBJ2-7; the match to TRBD1 covers 8 bases. The CDR3 has 14 amino acids. V was clipped by 5 bases and J by 3 bases; unmatched bases: 6. Germline values: CDR1 SEHNR, CDR2 FQNEAQ (reference sequence). The DNA of the CDR3 is TGTGCCAGCAGCCCACGGACAGGGAACTACGAGCAGTACTTC. As protein: CASSPRTGNYEQYF.